These 10 T cell receptor beta chains share one sample of origin, sequenced in a study of blood T cell repertoires in COVID-19. Produced via immunoSEQ multiplex PCR; TCRdb's table is partial and in-frame only. Altogether some 120,000 clones are present, roughly 92% being singletons, with the ten largest covering about 2%. The sample was peripheral blood. Source of these receptors: a man aged 50 to 59 with COVID-19, enrolled during active disease.

The chain combines TRBV5-1 with TRBJ2-5; TRBD1 matches 7 bases. The CDR3 has 14 amino acids. The junction had 4 bases not matched to a gene; V was cut back by 1 base and J by 4 bases. The germline CDR1 and CDR2 sequences are SGHRS and YFSETQ. The CDR3 loop is CASSLSTGRETQYF. The CDR3 nucleotides read TGCGCCAGCAGCTTGTCGACAGGGCGAGAGACCCAGTACTTC.

The rearrangement uses TRBV5-4 and TRBJ2-2, with 7 bases matching TRBD2. Per the germline V gene, CDR1 is SGHNT and CDR2 is YYREEE (reference sequence). The V segment lost 4 bases and the J segment 5 bases; nucleotides outside the gene matches: 8. The CDR3 has 15 amino acids. DNA for the CDR3: TGTGCCAGCAGCCCTGGGGGAGGGATAACCGGGGAGCTGTTTTTT. This sequence encodes CASSPGGGITGELFF.

The chain combines TRBV24-1 with TRBJ1-2; 9 nucleotides align to TRBD1. The J segment lost 8 bases and the V segment lost 7 bases, leaving 4 bases of the junction unmatched. Per the germline V gene, CDR1 is KGHDR and CDR2 is SFDVKD. This CDR3 has 12 amino acids. The CDR3 nucleotides read TGTGCCACCAGCGGGGGACAGGGAGGCTACACCTTC. Its protein product is CATSGGQGGYTF.

The chain has TRBV18 and TRBJ2-7, with TRBD2 matching over 8 bases. The CDR3 spans 16 residues. Losses at the gene ends were 3 bases for V and 2 bases for J; bases not matched to a gene: 9. CDR1 KGHSH and CDR2 LQKENI come from the germline V gene. CDR3 bases: TGTGCCAGCTCACCCAACTCCGGGGGGGCCACCTACGAGCAGTACTTC. Its protein product is CASSPNSGGATYEQYF.

This clone appeared a single time. V usage is TRBV28 and J usage is TRBJ1-1, with D tentatively TRBD1 (6 bases). The germline gives CDR1 MDHEN, CDR2 SYDVKM. Trimming removed 3 bases at V and 11 bases at J, with 16 bases between. This CDR3 region has 13 residues. CDR3 protein: CASSFRGGARAFF. The CDR3 DNA reads TGTGCCAGCAGTTTTAGGGGGGGCGCGCGGGCTTTCTTT.

The chain is built from TRBV27 and TRBJ1-6; perhaps TRBD1 as D (5 bases). The CDR3 is 16 residues long. Trimming pared 4 bases from V and 0 bases from J, leaving 10 bases between. Germline V lookup: CDR1 MNHEY, CDR2 SMNVEV (reference sequence). The CDR3 region is CASSYDRRSYNSPLHF. The CDR3 DNA reads TGTGCCAGCAGTTACGACAGACGCTCCTATAATTCACCCCTCCACTTT.

CDR3 DNA: TGTGCCAGTAGGCTCGGCGGGGCTGGAAACACCATATATTTT. Translation: CASRLGGAGNTIYF. This sequence joins TRBV19 and TRBJ1-3, with D unclear. The CDR3 sequence is 14 residues long. Trimming pared 6 bases from V and 2 bases from J, leaving 11 bases between. From germline, CDR1 is LNHDA and CDR2 SQIVND (reference sequence).

In the case of this clone: Other DNA sequences from this sample encode an identical CDR3 as well. The V gene is TRBV19, the J gene TRBJ1-2; 8 bases are shared with TRBD1. Per the germline V gene, CDR1 is LNHDA and CDR2 is SQIVND (reference sequence). With 8 bases clipped from V and 3 bases from J, the junction kept 2 bases outside the gene matches. The CDR3 contains 12 residues. In DNA form, the CDR3 reads TGTGCCAGTTCGGACAGGGACTATGGCTACACCTTC. Amino acid sequence: CASSDRDYGYTF.

The gene calls are TRBV28 and TRBJ2-7; 7 bases are a match to TRBD1. V was pared by 4 bases and J by 2 bases, with 5 bases of the junction left unmatched. The germline gives CDR1 MDHEN, CDR2 SYDVKM. This CDR3 comprises 14 residues. CDR3 sequence (DNA): TGTGCCAGCAGTTACGCCGGACAGGCCTACGAGCAGTACGTC. It specifies CASSYAGQAYEQYV.

The CDR3 loop reads CASTPQGQGTYEQYF. DNA for the CDR3: TGTGCCAGCACCCCTCAGGGACAGGGCACCTACGAGCAGTACTTC. V gene TRBV6-2 or TRBV6-3 combines with J gene TRBJ2-7, with 9 bases that match TRBD1. V trimming: 7 bases; J trimming: 2 bases; junction bases outside the gene matches: 9. The CDR3 runs to 15 residues. Germline lookup yields CDR1 MNHEY and CDR2 SVGEGT.